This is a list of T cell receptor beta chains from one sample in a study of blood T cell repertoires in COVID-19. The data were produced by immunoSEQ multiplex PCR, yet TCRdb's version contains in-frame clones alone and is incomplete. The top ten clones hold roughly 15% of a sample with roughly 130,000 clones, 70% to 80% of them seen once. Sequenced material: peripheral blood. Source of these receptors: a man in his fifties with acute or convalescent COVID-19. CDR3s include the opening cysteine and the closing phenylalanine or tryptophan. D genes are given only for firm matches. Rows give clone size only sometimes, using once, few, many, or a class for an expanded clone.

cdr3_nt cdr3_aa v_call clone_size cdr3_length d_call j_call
TGTGCCAGCAGCTTATTTGTGGGACAGGGTACTCAGCCCCAGCATTTT CASSLFVGQGTQPQHF TRBV7-8 few 16 TRBD1 TRBJ1-5
TGTGCCAGTAGTAGGACGGGGGTCAATCAGCCCCAGCATTTT CASSRTGVNQPQHF TRBV19 NA 14 NA TRBJ1-5
TGTGCCAGCAGCTTGGCCAATAGAGTCGGGACAGGGACGAACACCATATATTTT CASSLANRVGTGTNTIYF TRBV5-6 NA 18 TRBD1 TRBJ1-3
TGTGCCACCAGTGATTCGGGGTTGTATTACAATGAGCAGTTCTTC CATSDSGLYYNEQFF TRBV24-1 NA 15 NA TRBJ2-1
TGCGCCAGCAGCTTGTGGACATCGGCTGAAGCTAACTATGGCTACACCTTC CASSLWTSAEANYGYTF TRBV5-1 NA 17 NA TRBJ1-2
TGTGCCACCAGAACGGGGGGAGTAGGCGGAAACACCATATATTTT CATRTGGVGGNTIYF TRBV15 NA 15 NA TRBJ1-3
TGTGCCTGGAGTGTGAGGAGCATGGAGACCCAGTACTTC CAWSVRSMETQYF TRBV30 NA 13 NA TRBJ2-5
TGTGCCAGCAGTGAATTTGGTAGCGGGGGGCCTCAAGAGACCCAGTACTTC CASSEFGSGGPQETQYF TRBV2 NA 17 TRBD2 TRBJ2-5
TGTGCCAGCAGCCAGGATGGACAGGGGAGTGAGCAGTTCTTC CASSQDGQGSEQFF TRBV3-1/TRBV3-2 NA 14 TRBD1 TRBJ2-1
TGTGCCAGCAGCTCGCGGGCAGGGGGTGAGCAGTTCTTC CASSSRAGGEQFF TRBV5-6 NA 13 TRBD1 TRBJ2-1
TGTGCCACCAGCAGCCCGGGACAGGGGAGGGGGGAGACCCAGTACTTC CATSSPGQGRGETQYF TRBV15 few 16 TRBD1 TRBJ2-5
TGCGCCAGCAGCCAAGATCGACGGGTTAGGCTCCACTTT CASSQDRRVRLHF TRBV4-1 few 13 NA TRBJ1-6
TGTGCCAGCAGCGCAGGGACTAGCGGGGGAGAGACCCAGTACTTC CASSAGTSGGETQYF TRBV9 NA 15 TRBD2 TRBJ2-5
TGTGCCAGCAGATTCAGGGTATTGAATGGCTACACCTTC CASRFRVLNGYTF TRBV27 NA 13 NA TRBJ1-2
TGTGCCAGCAGCTTCCGGGACAATGAGCAGTTCTTC CASSFRDNEQFF TRBV11-3 NA 12 NA TRBJ2-1
TGTGCCAGCAGCTTAGTGGGGCGAACAATGTTGGATGGGACTGAAGCTTTCTTT CASSLVGRTMLDGTEAFF TRBV11-2 NA 18 NA TRBJ1-1
TGTGCCAGCAGCGACCCCCACAGGGGAACCGGGGAGCTGTTTTTT CASSDPHRGTGELFF TRBV5-4 many 15 TRBD1 TRBJ2-2
TGTGCCAGCAGTCCTGGCGGCGAGGACAATGAGCAGTTCTTC CASSPGGEDNEQFF TRBV28 NA 14 NA TRBJ2-1
TGTGCCAGCAGCGTACCTCCGGGACAGGGAGTGAAGCAGTACTTC CASSVPPGQGVKQYF TRBV7-9 once 15 TRBD1 TRBJ2-7
TGTGCCAGCAGTTTAATTATCAGGGGTGAAGCTTTCTTT CASSLIIRGEAFF TRBV12-3/TRBV12-4 NA 13 NA TRBJ1-1
TGTGCCAGCAGCCTTGATCAGGGAGATACGCAGTATTTT CASSLDQGDTQYF TRBV3-1/TRBV3-2 NA 13 NA TRBJ2-3
TGTGCCACCAGTAGAGAGGCTGTAGGACAGGGCCTGAACACTGAAGCTTTCTTT CATSREAVGQGLNTEAFF TRBV15 NA 18 TRBD1 TRBJ1-1
TGTGCCAGCAAACCGGGACAGGGATCCCCCGGGGAGCTGTTTTTT CASKPGQGSPGELFF TRBV6-5 NA 15 TRBD1 TRBJ2-2
TGCGCCAGCAGCTTGGATCCGGGTGGCTATGGCTACACCTTC CASSLDPGGYGYTF TRBV5-1 once 14 NA TRBJ1-2
TGTGCCAGCAGTCCCCCGGGACAGGGCTATGGCTACACCTTC CASSPPGQGYGYTF TRBV5-4 NA 14 TRBD1 TRBJ1-2
TGTGCCAGCAGTAGTGGACTAGCGGGGGGGAATGAGCAGTTCTTC CASSSGLAGGNEQFF TRBV11-2 NA 15 TRBD2 TRBJ2-1
TGTGCCAGCAGCGAAAACCTACAGGGGTCTAATGAAAAACTGTTTTTT CASSENLQGSNEKLFF TRBV2 NA 16 TRBD1 TRBJ1-4